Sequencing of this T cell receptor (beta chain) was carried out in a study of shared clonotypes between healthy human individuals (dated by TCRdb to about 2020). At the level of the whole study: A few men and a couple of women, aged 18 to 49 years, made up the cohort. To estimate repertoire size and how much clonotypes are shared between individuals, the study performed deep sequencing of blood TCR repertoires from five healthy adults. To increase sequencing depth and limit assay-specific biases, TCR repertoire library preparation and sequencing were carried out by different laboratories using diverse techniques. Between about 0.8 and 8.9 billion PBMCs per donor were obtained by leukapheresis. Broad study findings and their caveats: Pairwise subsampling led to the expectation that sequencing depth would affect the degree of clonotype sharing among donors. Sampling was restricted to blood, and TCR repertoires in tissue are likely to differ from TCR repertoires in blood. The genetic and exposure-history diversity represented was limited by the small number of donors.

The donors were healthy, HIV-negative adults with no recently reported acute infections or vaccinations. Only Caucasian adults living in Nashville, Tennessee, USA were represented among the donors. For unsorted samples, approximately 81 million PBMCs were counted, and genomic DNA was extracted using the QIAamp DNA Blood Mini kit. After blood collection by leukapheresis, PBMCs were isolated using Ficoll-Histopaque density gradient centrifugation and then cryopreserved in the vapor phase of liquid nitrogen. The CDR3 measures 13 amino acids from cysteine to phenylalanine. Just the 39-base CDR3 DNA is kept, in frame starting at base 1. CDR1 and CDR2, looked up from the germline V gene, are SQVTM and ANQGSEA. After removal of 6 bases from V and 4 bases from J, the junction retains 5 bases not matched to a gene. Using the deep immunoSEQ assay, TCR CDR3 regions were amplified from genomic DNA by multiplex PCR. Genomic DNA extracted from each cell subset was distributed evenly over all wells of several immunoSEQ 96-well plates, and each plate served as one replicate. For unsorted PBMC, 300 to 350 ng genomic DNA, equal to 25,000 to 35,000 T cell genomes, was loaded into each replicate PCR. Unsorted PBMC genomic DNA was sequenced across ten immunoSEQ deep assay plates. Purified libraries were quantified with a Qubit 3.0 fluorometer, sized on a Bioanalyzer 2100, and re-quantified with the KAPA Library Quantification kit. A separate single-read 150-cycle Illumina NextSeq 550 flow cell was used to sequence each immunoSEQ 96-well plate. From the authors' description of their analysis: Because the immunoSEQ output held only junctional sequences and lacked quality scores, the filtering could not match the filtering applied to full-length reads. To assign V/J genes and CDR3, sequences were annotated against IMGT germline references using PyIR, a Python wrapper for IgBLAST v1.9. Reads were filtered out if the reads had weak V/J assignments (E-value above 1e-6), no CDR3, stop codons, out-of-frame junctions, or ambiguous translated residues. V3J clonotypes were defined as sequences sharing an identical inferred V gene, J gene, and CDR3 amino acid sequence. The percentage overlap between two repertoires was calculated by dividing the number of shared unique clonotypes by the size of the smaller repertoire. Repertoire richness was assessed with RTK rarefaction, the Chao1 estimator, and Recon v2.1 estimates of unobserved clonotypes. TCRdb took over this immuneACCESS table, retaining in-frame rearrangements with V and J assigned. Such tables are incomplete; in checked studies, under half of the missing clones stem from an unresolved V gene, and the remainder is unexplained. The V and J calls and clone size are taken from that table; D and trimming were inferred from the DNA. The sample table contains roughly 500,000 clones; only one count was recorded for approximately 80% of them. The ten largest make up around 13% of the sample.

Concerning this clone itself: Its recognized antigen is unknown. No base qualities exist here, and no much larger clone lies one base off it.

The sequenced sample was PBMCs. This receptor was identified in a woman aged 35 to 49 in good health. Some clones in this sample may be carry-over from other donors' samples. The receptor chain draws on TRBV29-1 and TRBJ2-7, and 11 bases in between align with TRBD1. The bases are TGCAGCGTCGGACAGGGGGCTTCGTACGAGCAGTACTTC. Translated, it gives CSVGQGASYEQYF.